These 25 T cell receptor beta chains were sequenced from one sample in a study of Ad26.COV2.S vaccination and SARS-CoV-2 variants listed by TCRdb under 2021. Sample treatment or condition, as interpreted from the label and publication: about 20 received Ad26.COV2.S at low or high dose, single or two shots; 5 received placebo; per-sample allocation not given. For vaccine and placebo recipients, repertoires were sequenced using samples collected on day 63 after the first injection. The library was generated by the immunoSEQ multiplex PCR assay. This immuneACCESS table, as held by TCRdb, lists in-frame sequences with V and J called but not all clones. Of the missing ones, under half trace to an unresolved V gene in checked studies; the others have no known cause. The sample records some 450,000 clones, around 91% of which are singletons. The top ten constitute approximately 4.3% of the sample. Specimen: peripheral blood, collected in a trial of Ad26.COV2.S vaccine versus placebo. Receptors were obtained from a person between 18 and 59 years old who received the Ad26.COV2.S COVID-19 vaccine or a placebo.

The chain couples TRBV5-1 to TRBJ2-7, with TRBD1 identical over 9 bases. The CDR3 loop spans 14 amino acids. V gave up 2 bases and J gave up 5 bases; unmatched junction bases: 5. Germline values: CDR1 SGHRS, CDR2 YFSETQ. CDR3 sequence: CASSLGTGSNEQYF. CDR3 nucleotides: TGCGCCAGCAGCTTAGGGACAGGGTCCAACGAGCAGTACTTC.

J is TRBJ2-1 and V is TRBV5-4, with 7 nucleotides matching TRBD1. The V gene's germline CDR1 is SGHNT and CDR2 YYREEE (reference sequence). V gave up 3 bases and J gave up 6 bases; unmatched junction bases: 9. The CDR3 totals 15 residues. The CDR3: CASSSGTADFNEQFF. CDR3 DNA: TGTGCCAGCAGCTCCGGGACAGCCGACTTCAATGAGCAGTTCTTC.

The chain links TRBV9 to TRBJ2-2; no clear D gene. Germline CDR1 and CDR2: SGDLS and YYNGEE. The CDR3 consists of 15 residues. Trimming removed 4 bases from V and 0 bases from J, with 10 bases in between. CDR3 in amino acids: CASSKEVTNTGELFF. DNA for the CDR3: TGTGCCAGCAGCAAAGAGGTCACGAACACCGGGGAGCTGTTTTTT.

This clone has only a few counts. This sequence joins TRBV7-9 and TRBJ2-7; D is unclear. The CDR3 totals 12 residues. Germline V gene sequence: CDR1 SEHNR, CDR2 FQNEAQ (reference sequence). V lost 5 bases and J lost 7, with 12 bases in between. CDR3 nucleotide sequence: TGTGCCAGCAGCACTGCCTCGAGGGAGCAGTACTTC. It codes for CASSTASREQYF.

This clone has only a few counts. The V gene is TRBV10-3, the J gene TRBJ2-3, with D unclear. Trimming left V 8 bases short and J 3 bases short, with 12 bases between. Germline values: CDR1 ENHRY, CDR2 SYGVKD. The CDR3 covers 13 residues. The CDR3 loop reads CAIALGLTDTQYF. The DNA for the CDR3 is TGTGCCATCGCCTTGGGGTTAACAGATACGCAGTATTTT.

This chain links TRBV18 with TRBJ2-7, with D possibly matching TRBD1 (5 bases). In germline, CDR1 is KGHSH, CDR2 LQKENI. The CDR3 loop spans 13 amino acids. With 0 bases removed from V and 3 bases from J, the gap between germline ends came to 6 bases. This chain's CDR3 is CASSPPRDYEQYF. The DNA for the CDR3 is TGTGCCAGCTCACCACCCAGGGACTACGAGCAGTACTTC.

This sequence joins TRBV12-5 and TRBJ1-1; D may be TRBD1 (6 bases). Trimming shortened V by 4 bases and J by 8 bases, and 17 bases separated the two germline ends. The germline V gene has CDR1 LGHNT and CDR2 FRNRAP. The CDR3 length is 14 residues. CDR3 residues: CASGSPGTNPEAFF. In nucleotides, the CDR3 is TGTGCTAGTGGTTCGCCGGGGACAAACCCAGAAGCTTTCTTT.

This rearrangement joins TRBV19 to TRBJ2-5; maybe TRBD2 (6 bases). CDR3 size: 14 residues. CDR1 and CDR2 from the germline V gene are LNHDA and SQIVND (reference sequence). Deletions cut 5 bases from V and 4 bases from J, with 14 bases between. CDR3 region: CASSDSGWGETQYF. DNA for the CDR3: TGTGCCAGTAGTGACAGCGGGTGGGGAGAGACCCAGTACTTC.

The V gene is TRBV4-3, the J gene TRBJ2-7; D unresolved. CDR1 and CDR2 (germline): LGHNA, YSLEER. Trimming left V 0 bases short and J 3 bases short, with 12 bases between. This CDR3 comprises 15 residues. The CDR3 DNA is TGCGCCAGCAGCCAAGATGTCTCCCTTTACTACGAGCAGTACTTC. Translation gives CASSQDVSLYYEQYF.

The chain uses TRBV18 and TRBJ2-1; TRBD2 matches 7 bases. The CDR3 loop spans 15 amino acids. Germline lookup yields CDR1 KGHSH and CDR2 LQKENI. V was clipped by 3 bases and J by 4 bases; unmatched bases: 6. The CDR3 protein is CASSPLERGYNEQFF. Written as DNA, the CDR3 is TGTGCCAGCTCACCCCTGGAGCGGGGTTACAATGAGCAGTTCTTC.

The chain has TRBV28 and TRBJ2-7, with 7 bases matching TRBD1. The junction had 16 bases not matched to a gene; V was cut back by 5 bases and J by 3 bases. The CDR3 consists of 17 residues. Germline CDR1 reads MDHEN; CDR2 reads SYDVKM. CDR3 coding DNA: TGTGCCAGCAGTATACCCCTAGGAGACAGGGAAATCTACGAGCAGTACTTC. As protein: CASSIPLGDREIYEQYF. The complete variable domain, with remaining parts taken from reference TRBV28 and TRBJ2-7, reads DVKVTQSSRYLVKRTGEKVFLECVQDMDHENMFWYRQDPGLGLRLIYFSYDVKMKEKGDIPEGYSVSREKKERFSLILESASTNQTSMYLCASSIPLGDREIYEQYFGPGTRLTVT.

The rearrangement joins TRBV18 to TRBJ2-3; the D gene is possibly TRBD2 (6 bases). Germline V CDR1 and CDR2: KGHSH, LQKENI. V lost 4 bases, J lost 0 bases, and 14 bases lay in between. The CDR3 is 16 amino acids. For the CDR3, the DNA is TGTGCCAGCTCACGCAGGACTACCATTAGCACAGATACGCAGTATTTT. Translated, it gives CASSRRTTISTDTQYF. The full variable domain, in which reference TRBV18 and TRBJ2-3 provide the parts outside the CDR3, is NAGVMQNPRHLVRRRGQEARLRCSPMKGHSHVYWYRQLPEEGLKFMVYLQKENIIDESGMPKERFSAEFPKEGPSILRIQQVVRGDSAAYFCASSRRTTISTDTQYFGPGTRLTVL.

The V and J genes are TRBV27 and TRBJ2-1; no clear D. There are 13 residues in the CDR3. Germline V gives CDR1 MNHEY, CDR2 SMNVEV (reference sequence). The V and J ends lost 3 bases and 6 bases respectively, with 9 bases between them. The CDR3 region is CASSLTWGNEQFF. The CDR3 DNA sequence: TGTGCCAGCAGTTTGACCTGGGGCAATGAGCAGTTCTTC.

The chain uses TRBV5-6 and TRBJ1-3; 8 bases are a match to TRBD1. The CDR3 is 16 amino acids. The germline CDR1 and CDR2 sequences are SGHDT and YYEEEE. Trimming cost V 2 bases and J 0 bases; bases outside gene matches: 4. CDR3 nucleotide sequence: TGTGCCAGCAGCTTACGACAGGGGAGCTCTGGAAACACCATATATTTT. It codes for CASSLRQGSSGNTIYF.

The rearrangement links TRBV2 to TRBJ2-3; D is possibly TRBD2 (6 bases). V was shortened by 2 bases and J by 4 bases, with 16 bases between the two germline ends. The CDR3 runs to 16 residues. The germline gives CDR1 SNHLY, CDR2 FYNNEI. CDR3 coding DNA: TGTGCCAGCAGTGAAAATGGGGCGGGAAACTCAGATACGCAGTATTTT. Residues: CASSENGAGNSDTQYF.

The V and J genes are TRBV24-1 and TRBJ2-3; maybe TRBD1 (6 bases). Germline CDR1 KGHDR, CDR2 SFDVKD. Deletions cut 4 bases from V and 4 bases from J, with 11 bases between. This CDR3 contains 14 residues. The CDR3, as DNA: TGTGCCACCAGTGAGAAGACAGGCCCAGATACGCAGTATTTT. Residues: CATSEKTGPDTQYF.

CDR3 nucleotide sequence: TGTGCCAGCAGTGAATCCCTCGGCGGGGCAGAAGGCTACACCTTC. It translates to CASSESLGGAEGYTF. J is TRBJ1-2 and V is TRBV6-1; the D gene is possibly TRBD1 (5 bases). V was pared by 2 bases and J by 8 bases, with 18 bases between. Germline V gene sequence: CDR1 MNHNS, CDR2 SASEGT. CDR3 size: 15 residues.

The chain joins TRBV11-3 to TRBJ1-6; 10 nucleotides agree with TRBD1. The CDR3 runs to 19 residues. The germline CDR1 and CDR2 sequences are SGHNT and YENEEA. V shed 5 bases and J 10 bases; nucleotides not matched to a gene: 20. CDR3 loop: CASSPYSMTGGMRGSPLHF. In DNA, the CDR3 is TGTGCCAGCAGCCCCTACTCAATGACAGGGGGCATGCGGGGATCACCCCTCCACTTT. Looking up the rest from reference TRBV11-3 and TRBJ1-6 gives the full variable domain: EAGVVQSPRYKIIEKKQPVAFWCNPISGHNTLYWYLQNLGQGPELLIRYENEEAVDDSQLPKDRFSAERLKGVDSTLKIQPAELGDSAVYLCASSPYSMTGGMRGSPLHFGNGTRLTVT.

J is TRBJ2-7 and V is TRBV12-3 or TRBV12-4; the D call may be TRBD1 or TRBD2 (5 bases each). This CDR3 comprises 13 residues. V gave up 2 bases and J gave up 6 bases, with 11 bases separating them. The CDR3 protein is CASSLKRGTEQYF. The CDR3 DNA reads as TGTGCCAGCAGTTTAAAGAGGGGAACCGAGCAGTACTTC.

The chain is built from TRBV5-1 and TRBJ2-1, with D tentatively TRBD2 (5 bases). V was pared by 0 bases and J by 4 bases, with 11 bases between. CDR3 size: 15 residues. Per the germline V gene, CDR1 is SGHRS and CDR2 is YFSETQ. CDR3 sequence reads: CASSLAISAYNEQFF. CDR3 coding DNA: TGCGCCAGCAGCTTGGCGATTAGCGCTTACAATGAGCAGTTCTTC.

The DNA of the CDR3 is TGCGCCAGCACCCCTGCGGCCGGCACCACCTACGAGCAGTACTTC. Its protein is CASTPAAGTTYEQYF. The chain links TRBV5-1 to TRBJ2-7; D remains unclear. CDR1 SGHRS and CDR2 YFSETQ come from the germline V gene. The CDR3 sequence is 15 residues long. The V and J ends lost 6 bases and 2 bases respectively, with 18 bases between them. The full variable domain, its missing parts supplied by reference TRBV5-1 and TRBJ2-7, is KAGVTQTPRYLIKTRGQQVTLSCSPISGHRSVSWYQQTPGQGLQFLFEYFSETQRNKGNFPGRFSGRQFSNSRSEMNVSTLELGDSALYLCASTPAAGTTYEQYFGPGTRLTVT.

The chain couples TRBV19 to TRBJ1-2; TRBD1 might be the D (6 bases). This CDR3 is 11 amino acids long. The germline CDR1 and CDR2 sequences are LNHDA and SQIVND (reference sequence). The CDR3, as DNA: TGTGCTAGGGGGGGGCTCAGTGGCTACACCTTC. The encoded protein is CARGGLSGYTF.

The rearrangement links TRBV12-3 or TRBV12-4 to TRBJ1-5; D call uncertain. The CDR3 has 13 amino acids. V was clipped by 3 bases and J by 5 bases, with 8 bases between them. In nucleotides, the CDR3 is TGTGCCAGCAGTTTCAAGTACTATCAGCCCCAGCATTTT. It yields the protein CASSFKYYQPQHF.

CDR3 sequence reads: CASRPSASNTGELFF. As DNA, the CDR3 is TGTGCCAGCAGGCCCAGCGCCTCGAACACCGGGGAGCTGTTTTTT. The chain is built from TRBV27 and TRBJ2-2; D ambiguous. The CDR3 extends over 15 amino acids. Germline CDR1 reads MNHEY; CDR2 reads SMNVEV (reference sequence). Trimming took 6 bases from V and 0 from J, leaving 11 bases between them.

This sequence joins TRBV7-8 and TRBJ2-3; weak D call: TRBD1 (5 bases). The V end was cut by 6 bases, the J end by 0 bases, with 10 bases between. The CDR3 consists of 14 residues. Germline-derived CDR1 and CDR2 are SGHVS and FQNEAQ. The CDR3 region is CASRDGHSTDTQYF. In DNA form, the CDR3 reads TGTGCCAGCAGGGACGGACACAGCACAGATACGCAGTATTTT.